This T cell receptor beta chain was identified during a study of OX40 agonist ivuxolimab in advanced cancers. For the study in its entirety: Ivuxolimab, which targeted the costimulatory receptor OX40 (CD134), was an agonistic, fully human IgG2 monoclonal antibody. Intravenous ivuxolimab was administered to patients every 2 weeks at six dose levels: 0.01, 0.1, 0.3, 1.5, 3 and 10 mg/kg. Of the 50 or so patients in dose escalation, some 19 had hepatocellular carcinoma, approximately 15 had melanoma, 9 had renal cell carcinoma and 9 had head and neck cancer. In the dose-escalation cohort, 75% to 90% of patients were male, and the mean age was approximately 60 years with a range of roughly 20 to 79. Prior anti-PD-1, anti-PD-L1 or anti-CTLA-4 therapy was permitted, and less than 45% of dose-escalation patients had received checkpoint inhibitors. Partial responses occurred in three dose-escalation patients: two with cutaneous melanoma and one with hepatocellular carcinoma. Peripheral TCRbeta sequencing was intended to test whether TCR sequence diversity was altered and clonal T-cell expansion was caused by ivuxolimab. The monotherapy dose-escalation portion (N ≈ 50 patients) of the phase I ivuxolimab trial is reported in the paper.

Note on this clone: Its antigen is still unknown. Within one base of it there is no much larger clone, and no base qualities were kept.

Overall study results and their limits: Low levels of normalized T-cell clonal expansion were also shown by some nonresponding patients. After ivuxolimab, CD8+ T cells had more expanded clones than CD4+ T cells on average. In the 0.1-3.0 mg/kg groups, partial responders were among the patients with the lowest normalized peripheral clonal expansion, particularly in CD8+ T cells. At doses of 0.1 to 3.0 mg/kg, clonal expansion of both CD4+ and CD8+ T cells in blood was seen between baseline and week 6. The antigen specificity of the clonally expanded peripheral T cells was not determined.

For sequencing of the TCRbeta CDR3 region, genomic DNA was extracted from the sorted cells. The immunoSEQ Assay was used for sequencing of TCRbeta CDR3 regions. TCRdb limited this immuneACCESS table to in-frame rearrangements with V and J called. A share of clones is missing; checked studies link under half to unresolved V genes, and the rest is unexplained. Recorded for this sample are tens of thousands of clones; 70% to 90% of them occurred a single time. In total, the top ten clones hold roughly 2.1% of the sample. Patients with autoimmune disease history or receiving systemic immunosuppression were excluded from the trial. Peripheral blood for TCR sequencing was collected from all dose cohorts at baseline, on cycle 4 day 1, and on cycle 7 day 1. The samples were drawn from a first-in-human, open-label, multicenter phase I dose-escalation trial of ivuxolimab. Adults with locally advanced or metastatic melanoma, renal cell carcinoma, hepatocellular carcinoma or head and neck squamous cell carcinoma were enrolled in the trial. Before TCR sequencing, CD4+ T cells and CD8+ T cells were sorted from peripheral blood as separate populations.

Based on the germline V gene, the CDR1 and CDR2 sequences are SGHRS and YFSETQ. From the cysteine up to the phenylalanine, the CDR3 has a length of 15 residues. Left in the record is the CDR3 DNA by itself, 45 bases read in frame from the first base. A distance of 10 bases separates the germline ends of V and J, which lose 0 bases and 1 base respectively. The receptor comes from an adult with an advanced solid tumor such as melanoma, head and neck, liver or kidney cancer. Sequenced material: CD4+ or CD8+ T cells sorted from blood, taken in a trial of the OX40 agonist ivuxolimab. The chain is assembled from TRBV5-1 and TRBJ1-2; the D gene lacks a confident call. The CDR3 protein: CASSLAGGYNYGYTF. The DNA sequence is as follows: TGCGCCAGCAGCTTGGCGGGCGGGTATAACTATGGCTACACCTTC. The full variable domain, completed from the reference TRBV5-1 and TRBJ1-2 proteins outside the CDR3, reads KAGVTQTPRYLIKTRGQQVTLSCSPISGHRSVSWYQQTPGQGLQFLFEYFSETQRNKGNFPGRFSGRQFSNSRSEMNVSTLELGDSALYLCASSLAGGYNYGYTFGSGTRLTVV.